One and the same sample provided the 25 T cell receptor beta chains below, sequenced in a study of T cell changes during pregnancy in multiple sclerosis. Sequencing was performed with immunoSEQ multiplex PCR; in TCRdb, only in-frame clones are kept and a portion is missing. The sample has 60,000 to 65,000 clones, around 92% seen once. The specimen comprised peripheral blood, sampled in the second trimester of pregnancy. Receptors were obtained from a female donor in good health, enrolled as a control in a pregnancy study.

V is TRBV6-1 and J is TRBJ1-4, with 10 bases matching TRBD1. The CDR3 extends over 14 amino acids. Trimming took 5 bases from V and 8 from J; bases not matched to a gene: 5. Germline CDR1 reads MNHNS; CDR2 reads SASEGT. The CDR3, as DNA: TGTGCCAGCAGTCTGGACAGGGGGGGCGAAAAACTGTTTTTT. Protein product: CASSLDRGGEKLFF.

The genes are TRBV4-2 and TRBJ2-1, with D possibly TRBD1 on 5 matching bases. V lost 1 base to trimming and J lost 5 bases, with 12 bases between them. The CDR3 totals 15 residues. CDR1 LGHNA and CDR2 YNFKEQ come from the germline V gene. CDR3: CASSQASLGDNEQFF. The CDR3 DNA reads TGTGCCAGCAGCCAAGCCAGCCTAGGGGACAATGAGCAGTTCTTC.

The chain is built from TRBV4-2 and TRBJ2-3; possibly TRBD2 for D (6 bases). The germline V gene encodes CDR1 LGHNA and CDR2 YNFKEQ. Trimming shortened V by 0 bases and J by 5 bases, and 12 bases separated the two germline ends. The CDR3 runs 15 residues. The CDR3: CASSQDRLGGDTQYF. For the CDR3, the DNA is TGTGCCAGCAGCCAAGATAGACTAGGAGGAGATACGCAGTATTTT.

V and J are TRBV15 and TRBJ2-5, with TRBD2 as a possible D gene (5 bases). The length of the CDR3 is 13 residues. Trimming pared 0 bases from V and 7 bases from J, leaving 9 bases between. Germline V gives CDR1 LNHNV, CDR2 YYDKDF (reference sequence). The CDR3 is CATSREDRGTQYF. The CDR3 nucleotides are TGTGCCACCAGCAGAGAGGATCGGGGGACCCAGTACTTC.

This chain connects TRBV11-2 to TRBJ1-2; the D is unclear. Germline-derived CDR1 and CDR2 are SGHAT and FQNNGV. V dropped 5 bases and J dropped 4 bases, with 11 bases sitting between them. The CDR3 contains 13 residues. The CDR3: CASSEAGTYGYTF. CDR3 bases: TGTGCCAGCAGCGAAGCAGGAACCTATGGCTACACCTTC.

V is TRBV6-5 and J is TRBJ2-7; 7 positions agree with TRBD2. Germline CDR1 MNHEY, CDR2 SVGAGI. Germline trimming cut 0 bases from V and 2 bases from J; bases unmatched to any gene: 7. The length of the CDR3 is 16 residues. Written as DNA, the CDR3 is TGTGCCAGCAGTTACTCCGGGGGGAAGACGACCTACGAGCAGTACTTC. This translates into CASSYSGGKTTYEQYF.

V usage is TRBV7-6 and J usage is TRBJ2-4; D possibly corresponds to TRBD2 (5 bases). The V end lost 1 base, the J end lost 8 bases, and 12 bases lay between the germline ends. Germline V gene sequence: CDR1 SGHVS, CDR2 FNYEAQ. The CDR3 contains 14 residues. CDR3 DNA sequence: TGTGCCAGCAGCTTAGGCGCTAGCAGTGACATTCAGTACTTC. Its translation is CASSLGASSDIQYF.

The table lists this clone with a count of one. A junction boundary mismatches the germline segment, possibly from a read error. The chain joins TRBV7-7 to TRBJ2-7; D possibly corresponds to TRBD1 (6 bases). This CDR3 region has 16 residues. Germline values: CDR1 SSHAT, CDR2 FNYEAQ (reference sequence). CDR3 amino acids: CASSPVQGRSVYEQYF. The CDR3 region has the DNA TGTGCTAGCAGCCCAGTACAGGGAAGATCTGTCTACGAGCAGTACTTC.

This clone was seen a single time. V gene TRBV28 combines with J gene TRBJ1-1; TRBD1 matches 9 bases. V trimming: 6 bases; J trimming: 7 bases; junction bases outside the gene matches: 9. This CDR3 spans 14 amino acids. The germline CDR1 and CDR2 sequences are MDHEN and SYDVKM. CDR3 protein: CASREGQGVIEAFF. The CDR3 DNA reads as TGTGCCAGCAGGGAGGGACAGGGTGTTATTGAAGCTTTCTTT.

This clone was counted once. V is TRBV10-2 and J is TRBJ2-7; D perhaps matches TRBD2 (6 bases). The V and J ends lost 5 bases and 0 bases respectively, with 11 bases between them. Germline loops: CDR1 WSHSY, CDR2 SAAADI. The CDR3 loop spans 14 amino acids. In nucleotides, the CDR3 is TGCGCCAGCAGTCCGGGACTCAGCTCCTACGAGCAGTACTTC. It specifies CASSPGLSSYEQYF.

This chain joins TRBV15 and TRBJ2-1; D remains unclear. Trimming pared 0 bases from V and 8 bases from J, leaving 8 bases between. CDR1 is LNHNV and CDR2 is YYDKDF in the germline V gene (reference sequence). This CDR3 region has 13 residues. The CDR3 here is CATSRDLRYEQFF. The CDR3 nucleotides are TGTGCCACCAGCAGAGATTTGCGATATGAGCAGTTCTTC.

V usage is TRBV5-1 and J usage is TRBJ2-7, with TRBD1 matching 7 bases. The germline V gene encodes CDR1 SGHRS and CDR2 YFSETQ. Trimming at V came to 4 bases and at J to 4 bases, leaving 11 bases not matched to a gene. This CDR3 has 15 amino acids. The CDR3, as DNA: TGCGCCAGCAGCCCAGGCTGGAGACAGGGTTACGAGCAGTACTTC. This encodes CASSPGWRQGYEQYF.

V gene TRBV18 combines with J gene TRBJ1-3; D gene uncertain. The CDR3 has 17 residues. V was shortened by 1 base and J by 1 base, with 14 bases between the two germline ends. Germline CDR1 is KGHSH and CDR2 is LQKENI. The CDR3 DNA reads as TGTGCCAGCTCACCACGATCTCCGGGAGGGTCTGGAAACACCATATATTTT. Its protein is CASSPRSPGGSGNTIYF.

This sequence joins TRBV9 and TRBJ1-6, with D unclear. Trimming took off 2 bases at V and 4 bases at J, with 10 bases between the two ends. Germline assignment: CDR1 SGDLS and CDR2 YYNGEE. The CDR3 runs to 15 residues. The CDR3 loop is CASSVSDTYNSPLHF. The CDR3 DNA is TGTGCCAGCAGCGTTTCTGACACATATAATTCACCCCTCCACTTT.

This clone was observed once. V is TRBV19 and J is TRBJ2-6; tentative D call: TRBD1 (5 bases). The CDR3 length is 14 residues. The germline CDR1 and CDR2 sequences are LNHDA and SQIVND (reference sequence). V was trimmed by 10 bases and J by 2 bases, leaving 12 bases between them. Here the CDR3 reads CATTQGPGANVLTF. CDR3 nucleotides: TGTGCCACCACTCAGGGCCCTGGGGCCAACGTCCTGACTTTC.

The genes are TRBV28 and TRBJ1-5; possible D gene TRBD1, 5 bases. The V gene's germline CDR1 is MDHEN and CDR2 SYDVKM. Trimming stripped 4 bases from V and 3 bases from J, with 16 bases between. This CDR3 has 16 residues. The CDR3 protein is CASSSTGGGVNQPQHF. The CDR3, as DNA: TGTGCCAGCAGTTCCACCGGGGGAGGGGTCAATCAGCCCCAGCATTTT.

The chain has TRBV9 and TRBJ2-7, with TRBD2 matching over 8 bases. The germline gives CDR1 SGDLS, CDR2 YYNGEE. After removal of 3 bases from V and 7 bases from J, the junction contained 18 bases not matched to a gene. The CDR3 extends over 17 amino acids. CDR3 in amino acids: CASSALLGTSGLGEQYF. In DNA, the CDR3 is TGTGCCAGCAGCGCCTTGCTAGGGACTAGTGGCCTTGGGGAGCAGTACTTC.

The J gene is TRBJ2-3, the V gene TRBV21-1; the DNA was not compared with TRBD2, the D call given in the table. TRBV21-1 is given as a pseudogene. The CDR3 contains 17 residues. The CDR3 bases are TGTGCCAGCAGCAACGAACTAGCGGGATCCCGCACAGATACGCAGTATTTT. Translation: CASSNELAGSRTDTQYF.

The rearrangement links TRBV25-1 to TRBJ1-2; 9 nucleotides agree with TRBD1. The trim removed 5 bases at V and 7 bases at J, leaving 5 bases unmatched. Germline V gives CDR1 MGHDK, CDR2 SYGVNS. The CDR3 is 13 amino acids. The CDR3 spells CASSPGQGGGYTF. The CDR3 coding sequence is TGTGCCAGCAGTCCGGGACAGGGAGGTGGCTACACCTTC.

The V gene is TRBV6-1, the J gene TRBJ1-1; D call uncertain. The CDR3 runs to 14 residues. Germline V CDR1 and CDR2: MNHNS, SASEGT. The V and J ends lost 7 bases and 5 bases respectively, with 17 bases between them. The chain's CDR3 is CASIPPGSRTEAFF. Here the CDR3 DNA reads TGTGCCAGCATCCCCCCGGGTTCGAGGACTGAAGCTTTCTTT.

The rearrangement joins TRBV5-1 to TRBJ2-5, with 10 bases identical to TRBD2. Germline V gives CDR1 SGHRS, CDR2 YFSETQ. V shed 2 bases and J 5 bases; nucleotides not matched to a gene: 3. This CDR3 spans 14 amino acids. Here the CDR3 DNA reads TGCGCCAGCAGCTTTGGGACTAGCGAGGAGACCCAGTACTTC. Translating gives CASSFGTSEETQYF. The variable domain in full, with the rest retrieved from reference TRBV5-1 and TRBJ2-5, is KAGVTQTPRYLIKTRGQQVTLSCSPISGHRSVSWYQQTPGQGLQFLFEYFSETQRNKGNFPGRFSGRQFSNSRSEMNVSTLELGDSALYLCASSFGTSEETQYFGPGTRLLVL.

V is TRBV9 and J is TRBJ2-5; weak D call: TRBD2 (5 bases). The CDR3 is 14 amino acids. Germline assignment: CDR1 SGDLS and CDR2 YYNGEE. V was cut by 0 bases and J by 5 bases, with 11 bases left in between. The CDR3 loop reads CASSVDASWETQYF. The CDR3 nucleotides are TGTGCCAGCAGCGTAGATGCTAGCTGGGAGACCCAGTACTTC.

CDR3 sequence reads: CASEVGETQYF. DNA for the CDR3: TGTGCCAGCGAGGTGGGTGAGACCCAGTACTTC. V usage is TRBV6-1 and J usage is TRBJ2-5; D ambiguous. Germline CDR1 is MNHNS and CDR2 is SASEGT. Trimming shortened V by 8 bases and J by 5 bases, and 9 bases separated the two germline ends. The CDR3 runs 11 residues.

This clone was recorded once. The chain has TRBV15 and TRBJ2-5; 11 nucleotides align to TRBD2. Germline CDR1 reads LNHNV; CDR2 reads YYDKDF (reference sequence). Trimming at V came to 0 bases and at J to 4 bases, leaving 1 base not matched to a gene. The CDR3 is 15 amino acids. CDR3 region: CATSRDSGGAETQYF. Written as DNA, the CDR3 is TGTGCCACCAGCAGAGATAGCGGGGGGGCAGAGACCCAGTACTTC.

This clone turned up a few times. The chain carries TRBV10-1 and TRBJ1-1; D gene ambiguous. V was clipped by 4 bases and J by 3 bases, with 9 bases between them. The CDR3 contains 13 residues. Per germline, CDR1 WNHNN and CDR2 SYGVQD (reference sequence). CDR3 region: CASSVNRDTEAFF. In DNA, the CDR3 is TGCGCCAGCAGTGTTAACAGAGACACTGAAGCTTTCTTT.